This T cell receptor beta chain was captured in a study of T-cell memory formation after mild COVID-19. Germline V gene lookup returns CDR1 MNHEY and CDR2 SVGEGT. V lost 3 bases and J lost 10; bases outside the gene matches: 6. This CDR3 contains 14 residues. TCRdb analysed the 5' RACE reads with MiXCR anew, one entry per CDR3 protein. Altogether around 90,000 distinct CDR3 sequences are present, about 14% being singletons, with the ten largest covering about 43%. The clonotype comes from a man between 18 and 29 years old who had mild COVID-19 (a few samples of this study predate the infection). Cell type and time point are not known. This rearrangement joins TRBV6-2 or TRBV6-3 to TRBJ1-6, with 7 bases fitting TRBD1. Input material: PBMCs or a T cell subset sorted from them (not recorded which). The chain's CDR3 is CASSYGDSGSPLHF. CDR3 sequence (DNA): TGTGCCAGCAGTTATGGGGACAGCGGCTCACCCCTCCACTTT.